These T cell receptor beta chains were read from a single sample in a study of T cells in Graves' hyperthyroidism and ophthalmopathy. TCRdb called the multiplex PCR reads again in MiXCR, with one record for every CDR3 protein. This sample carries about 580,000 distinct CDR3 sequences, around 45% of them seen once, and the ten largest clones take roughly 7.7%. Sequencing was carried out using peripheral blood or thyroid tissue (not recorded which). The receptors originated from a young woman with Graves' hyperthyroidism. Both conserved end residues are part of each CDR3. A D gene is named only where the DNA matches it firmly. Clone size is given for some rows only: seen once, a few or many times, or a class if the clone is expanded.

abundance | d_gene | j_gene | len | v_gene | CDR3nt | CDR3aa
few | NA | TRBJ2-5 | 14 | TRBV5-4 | TGTGCCAGCAGCCTGCGACAGTACCAAGAGACCCAGTACTTC | CASSLRQYQETQYF
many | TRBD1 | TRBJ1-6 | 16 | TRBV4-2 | TGTGCCAGCAGCCAGGAGGCGGGACAGGTTAATTCACCCCTCCACTTT | CASSQEAGQVNSPLHF
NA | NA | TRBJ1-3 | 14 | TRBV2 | TGTGCCAGCAGCCAAGATTCCTATGGCTACACCATATATTTT | CASSQDSYGYTIYF
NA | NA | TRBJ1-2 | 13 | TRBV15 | TGTGCCACCAGCAGTTGGGAGGGGTATGGCTACACCTTC | CATSSWEGYGYTF
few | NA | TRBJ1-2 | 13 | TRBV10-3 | TGTGCCACCTCCCAAGATAGGGACTATGGCTACACCTTC | CATSQDRDYGYTF
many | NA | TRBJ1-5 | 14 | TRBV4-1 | TGCGCCAGCAACCGGGACGGAAGCAATCAGCCCCAGCATTTT | CASNRDGSNQPQHF
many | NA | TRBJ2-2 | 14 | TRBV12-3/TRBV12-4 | TGTGCCAGCAGTTTAGCAGAAACGGGCGGGGAGCTGTTTTTT | CASSLAETGGELFF
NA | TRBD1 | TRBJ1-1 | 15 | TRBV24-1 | TGTGCCACCAGTGATCCTGGGACAGGGTCCTCGGGAGCTTTCTTT | CATSDPGTGSSGAFF
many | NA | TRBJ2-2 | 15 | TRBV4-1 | TGCGCCAGCAGGGCGCGGGACGCAAGCACCGGGGAGCTGTTTTTT | CASRARDASTGELFF
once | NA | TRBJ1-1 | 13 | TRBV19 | TGTGCCAGTAGATCCGACAAGAACACTGAAGCTTTCTTT | CASRSDKNTEAFF
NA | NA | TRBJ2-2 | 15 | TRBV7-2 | TGTGCCAGCAGCTTAGGGAGGGGGGACACCGGGGAGCTGTTTTTT | CASSLGRGDTGELFF
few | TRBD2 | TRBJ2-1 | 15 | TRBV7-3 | TGTGCCAGCAGCTTAACAGCGGGAGGGGGGGATGAGCAGTTCTTC | CASSLTAGGGDEQFF
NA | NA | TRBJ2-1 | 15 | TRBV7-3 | TGTGCCAGCAGCTTAACGGGACTTACCTACAATGAGCAGTTCTTC | CASSLTGLTYNEQFF
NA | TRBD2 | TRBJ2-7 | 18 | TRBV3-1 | TGTGCCAGCAGCCAGGAGAATGGCCTAGCGGGACCCTCCTACGAGCAGTACTTC | CASSQENGLAGPSYEQYF
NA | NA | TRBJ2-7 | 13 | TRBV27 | TGTGCCAGCAGTTTATCTCCGGACTACGGGCAGTACTTC | CASSLSPDYGQYF
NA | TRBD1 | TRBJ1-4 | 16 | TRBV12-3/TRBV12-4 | TGTGCCAGCAGCTCCGTACCAGGGACAGGGGCCGAAAAACTGTTTTTT | CASSSVPGTGAEKLFF
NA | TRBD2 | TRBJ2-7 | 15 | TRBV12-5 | TGTGCTACTGGGACTAGCGGGAGGGCCTCCTACGAGCAGTACTTC | CATGTSGRASYEQYF
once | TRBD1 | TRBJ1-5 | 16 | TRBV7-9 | TGTGCCAGCAGCTTCGATGGGACAGGGGGCAATCAGCCCCAGCATTTT | CASSFDGTGGNQPQHF
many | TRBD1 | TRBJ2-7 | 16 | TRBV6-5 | TGTGCCAGCAGTTACTCGACAGGGTTTGAGGTCTACGAGCAGTACTTC | CASSYSTGFEVYEQYF
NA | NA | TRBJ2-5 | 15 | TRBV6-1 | TGTGCCAGCGAAGTGGGCCGGGTGGGTAAAGAGACCCAGTACTTC | CASEVGRVGKETQYF
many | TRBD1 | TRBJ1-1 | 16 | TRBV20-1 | TGCAGTGCTAGCCCGACGGACAGGGCCACGGACACTGAAGCTTTCTTT | CSASPTDRATDTEAFF
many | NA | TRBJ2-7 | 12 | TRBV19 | TGTGCCAGTAGTATTAATGCGGGGGAGCAGTACTTC | CASSINAGEQYF
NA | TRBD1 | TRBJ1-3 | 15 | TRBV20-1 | TGCAGTGCTAGAGATTGGGACAGAGTTGGAAACACCATATATTTT | CSARDWDRVGNTIYF
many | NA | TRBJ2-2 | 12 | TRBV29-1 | TGCAGCGTTGAAAAGGGCGCCGGGGAGCTGTTTTTT | CSVEKGAGELFF
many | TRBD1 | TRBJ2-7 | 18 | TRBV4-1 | TGCGCCAGCAGCCGCAGTATACCGGGACAGGGGGCGTTACACGAGCAGTACTTC | CASSRSIPGQGALHEQYF
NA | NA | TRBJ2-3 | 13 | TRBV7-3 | TGTGCCAGCAGCTTAGGACAGCCAGATACGCAGTATTTT | CASSLGQPDTQYF
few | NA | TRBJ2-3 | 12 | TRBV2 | TGTGCCAGCAGGCTTCTAGATATGACGCAGTATTTT | CASRLLDMTQYF
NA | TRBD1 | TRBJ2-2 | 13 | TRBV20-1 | TGCAGTGCTAGACAGGGGGACGACGGGGAGCTGTTTTTT | CSARQGDDGELFF
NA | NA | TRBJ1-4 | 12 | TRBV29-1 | TGCAGCCAAGGAGCCGCTAATGAAAAACTGTTTTTT | CSQGAANEKLFF
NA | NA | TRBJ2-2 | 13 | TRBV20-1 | TGCAGTGCTAGAGATGGTCTGACCGGGGAGCTGTTTTTT | CSARDGLTGELFF
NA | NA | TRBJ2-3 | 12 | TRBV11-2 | TGTGCCAGCAGCTCTCCGGGGCCCACGCAGTATTTT | CASSSPGPTQYF
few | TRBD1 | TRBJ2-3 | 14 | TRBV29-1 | TGCAGCGTAGCACAGGGGCTCCGCACAGATACGCAGTATTTT | CSVAQGLRTDTQYF
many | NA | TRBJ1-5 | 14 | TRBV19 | TGTGCCAGTAGTCACCAGGGAGGGAATCAGCCCCAGCATTTT | CASSHQGGNQPQHF
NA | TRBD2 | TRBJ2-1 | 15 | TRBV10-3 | TGTGCCATCAGTGAGTCGGAGCTAGCGGGAGATGAGCAGTTCTTC | CAISESELAGDEQFF
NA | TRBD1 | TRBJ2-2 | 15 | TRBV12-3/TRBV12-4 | TGTGCCAGCAGTTATGACAGGGGGCTAGCCGGGGAGCTGTTTTTT | CASSYDRGLAGELFF
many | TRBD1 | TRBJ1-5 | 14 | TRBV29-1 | TGCAGCGTTGGCGGGGACAGTGGCAATCAGCCCCAGCATTTT | CSVGGDSGNQPQHF
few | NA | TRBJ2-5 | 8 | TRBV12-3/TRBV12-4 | TGTGCCAGCAGTACACAGGGCTTC | CASSTQGF
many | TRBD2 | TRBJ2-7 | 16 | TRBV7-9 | TGTGCCAGCAGCACCCGTGTGGCGGGAGGGCGGCACGAGCAGTACTTC | CASSTRVAGGRHEQYF
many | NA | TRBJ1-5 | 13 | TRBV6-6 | TGTGCCAGCACCCGGATCAGCAATCAGCCCCAGCATTTT | CASTRISNQPQHF
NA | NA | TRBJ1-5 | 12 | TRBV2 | TGTGCCAGCAGTGAAGGGGGACGCTACGAGCATTTT | CASSEGGRYEHF
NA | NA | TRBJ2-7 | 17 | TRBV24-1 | TGTGCCACCAGTGATTTTGACGCGGGAAAACGAGACAATGAGCAGTACTTC | CATSDFDAGKRDNEQYF
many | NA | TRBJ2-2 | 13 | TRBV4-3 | TGCGCCAGCAGCCAAGATAGAGCCGGGGAGCTGTTTTTT | CASSQDRAGELFF
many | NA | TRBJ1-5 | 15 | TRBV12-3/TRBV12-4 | TGTGCCAGCAGTTGGGGGGCAGAGGGCAATCAGCCCCAGCATTTT | CASSWGAEGNQPQHF
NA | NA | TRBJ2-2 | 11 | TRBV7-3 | TGCGCCAGCAGCCACTCCGGGGAGCTGTTTTTT | CASSHSGELFF
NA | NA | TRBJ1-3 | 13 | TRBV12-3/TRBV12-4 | TGTGCCAGCAGAAAGGCGGGGTACAACACCATATATTTT | CASRKAGYNTIYF
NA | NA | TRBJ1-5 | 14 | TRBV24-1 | TGTGCCACCAGTGATTTCGCGGAGGGAGAGACCCAGCATTTT | CATSDFAEGETQHF
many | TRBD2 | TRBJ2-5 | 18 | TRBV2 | TGTGCCAGCAGTGAAGCTCCGCTAGCGGGCCTCGGAGGAGAGACCCAGTACTTC | CASSEAPLAGLGGETQYF
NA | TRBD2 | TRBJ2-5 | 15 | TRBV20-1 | TGCAGTGCTAGAGGCACACTAACTAGCGAGGAGACCCAGTACTTC | CSARGTLTSEETQYF
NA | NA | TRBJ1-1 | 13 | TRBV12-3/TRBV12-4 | TGTGCCAGCAACGCGGGGGGCTTTACTGGAGCTTTCTTT | CASNAGGFTGAFF
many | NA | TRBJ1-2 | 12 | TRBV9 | TGTGCCAGCAGCGCTACCGCGAGGGGCTACACCTTC | CASSATARGYTF
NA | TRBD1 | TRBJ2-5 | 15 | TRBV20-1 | TGCAGTGCTCTTGCGGACAGGGGGGACCGAGAGACCCAGTACTTC | CSALADRGDRETQYF
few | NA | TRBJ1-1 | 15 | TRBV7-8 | TGTGCCAGCAGCTCTCACGGACGGGGGAACACTGAAGCTTTCTTT | CASSSHGRGNTEAFF
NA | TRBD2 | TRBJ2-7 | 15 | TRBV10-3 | TGTGCCATCAGTGATCGGAGCGGGAGGGCCTACGAGCAGTACTTC | CAISDRSGRAYEQYF
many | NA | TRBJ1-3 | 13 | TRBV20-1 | TGCAGTGCTAGAAATCCCTCTGGAAACACCATATATTTT | CSARNPSGNTIYF